This T cell receptor beta chain derives from a study of beta chain features in type 1 diabetes. This clone appeared a few times. As yet, its antigen is unknown. General study findings and limits: Using cDNA template may skew counts toward highly expressing activated cells. There was a moderate but significant shortening of TCRB CDR3s in all four CD4+ subsets of Type 1 diabetes patients.

Researchers reported sorting CD4+ naive, central memory, regulatory and stem cell-like memory cells via CD45RO/CCR7/CD25/CD127/CD95/CD27. This CDR3 contains 14 residues. The junction had 3 bases not matched to a gene; V was cut back by 4 bases and J by 4 bases. Germline V lookup: CDR1 MGHRA, CDR2 YSYEKL. Of the isolated RNA, all was reverse transcribed, and so the sequenced material was expressed TCRB transcripts. Generated by immunoSEQ multiplex PCR, the TCRdb table keeps only in-frame clones and is missing some. The top ten clones hold 0.45% to 0.6% of a sample with under 200,000 clones, 10% to 13% of them seen once.

This sequence joins TRBV4-1 and TRBJ2-2; TRBD1 matches at 7 bases. The sequencing input was central memory CD4+ T cells from blood. This receptor was identified in a man aged 30 to 39 with type 1 diabetes. The CDR3 loop reads CASSRHRGTGELFF. The CDR3 nucleotides are TGCGCCAGCAGCCGACACAGGGGCACCGGGGAGCTGTTTTTT.